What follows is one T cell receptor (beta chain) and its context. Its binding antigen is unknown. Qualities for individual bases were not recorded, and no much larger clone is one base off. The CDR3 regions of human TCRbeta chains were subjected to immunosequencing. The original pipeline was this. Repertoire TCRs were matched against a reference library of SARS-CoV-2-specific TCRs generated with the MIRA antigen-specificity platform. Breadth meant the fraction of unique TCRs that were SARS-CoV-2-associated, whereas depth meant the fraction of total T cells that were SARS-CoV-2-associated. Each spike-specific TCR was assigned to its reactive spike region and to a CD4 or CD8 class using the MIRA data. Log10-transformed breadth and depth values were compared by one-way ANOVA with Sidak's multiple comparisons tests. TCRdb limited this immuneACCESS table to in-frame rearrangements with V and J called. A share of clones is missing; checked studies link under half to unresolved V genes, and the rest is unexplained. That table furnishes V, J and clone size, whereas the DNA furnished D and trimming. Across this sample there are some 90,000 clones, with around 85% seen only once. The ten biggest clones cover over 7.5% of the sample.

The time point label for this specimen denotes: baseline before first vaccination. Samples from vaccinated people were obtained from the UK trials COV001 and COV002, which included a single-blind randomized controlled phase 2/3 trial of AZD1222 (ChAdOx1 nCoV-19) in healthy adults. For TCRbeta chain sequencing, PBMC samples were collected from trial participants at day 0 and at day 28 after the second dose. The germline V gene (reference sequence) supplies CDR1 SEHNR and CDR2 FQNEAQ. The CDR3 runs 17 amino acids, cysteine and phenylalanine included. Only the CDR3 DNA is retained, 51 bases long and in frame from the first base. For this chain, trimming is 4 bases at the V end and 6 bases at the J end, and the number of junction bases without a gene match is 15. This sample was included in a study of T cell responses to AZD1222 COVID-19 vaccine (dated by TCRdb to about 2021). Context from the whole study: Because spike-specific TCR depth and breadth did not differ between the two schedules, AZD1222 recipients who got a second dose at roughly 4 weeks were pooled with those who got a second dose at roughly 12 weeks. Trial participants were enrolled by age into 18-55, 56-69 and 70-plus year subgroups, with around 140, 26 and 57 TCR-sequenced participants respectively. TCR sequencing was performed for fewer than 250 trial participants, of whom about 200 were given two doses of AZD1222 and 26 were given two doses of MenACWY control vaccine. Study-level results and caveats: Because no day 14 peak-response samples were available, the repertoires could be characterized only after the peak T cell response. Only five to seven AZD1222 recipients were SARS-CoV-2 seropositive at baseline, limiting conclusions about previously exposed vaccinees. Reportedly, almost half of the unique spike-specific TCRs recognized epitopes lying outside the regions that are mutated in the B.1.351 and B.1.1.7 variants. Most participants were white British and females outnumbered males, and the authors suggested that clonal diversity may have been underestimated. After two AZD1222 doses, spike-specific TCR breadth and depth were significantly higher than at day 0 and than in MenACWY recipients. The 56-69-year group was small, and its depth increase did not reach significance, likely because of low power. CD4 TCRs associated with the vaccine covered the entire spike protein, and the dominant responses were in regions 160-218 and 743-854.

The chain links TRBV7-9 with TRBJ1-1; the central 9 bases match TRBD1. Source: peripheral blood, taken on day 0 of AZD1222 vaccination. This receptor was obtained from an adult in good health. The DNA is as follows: TGTGCCAGCAGCTATTTCCCGAGGGACAGGGAGGGACCTGAAGCTTTCTTT. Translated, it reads CASSYFPRDREGPEAFF.